A single sample gave rise to the 20 T cell receptor beta chains below, sequenced in a study of T cells after yellow fever vaccination. TCRdb reprocessed the 5' RACE reads via MiXCR and lists one record per CDR3 protein. The sample has approximately 260,000 distinct CDR3 sequences, around 13% seen once; the top ten hold roughly 0.5%. Material: CD4+ T cells sorted from PBMCs, obtained 45 days after the yellow fever booster vaccination. The receptor set was obtained from a man younger than 40 who received the YFV17D yellow fever vaccine.

This clonotype was seen only a few times. The chain couples TRBV10-3 to TRBJ2-3, with D unresolved. The germline gives CDR1 ENHRY, CDR2 SYGVKD. V was trimmed by 3 bases and J by 1 base, leaving 5 bases between them. The CDR3 extends over 13 amino acids. CDR3 in amino acids: CAISDPRTDTQYF. The CDR3 coding sequence is TGTGCCATCAGTGACCCCCGCACAGATACGCAGTATTTT.

The chain employs TRBV25-1 and TRBJ2-3, with 10 bases fitting TRBD2. The length of the CDR3 is 15 residues. In germline, CDR1 is MGHDK, CDR2 SYGVNS. The junction had 6 bases not matched to a gene; V was cut back by 5 bases and J by 4 bases. DNA of the CDR3: TGTGCCAGCAGTAACCCTAGCGGGAGTCCAGATACGCAGTATTTT. It encodes CASSNPSGSPDTQYF.

This clonotype has a count of ten or more. This chain uses TRBV7-2 with TRBJ2-5; D is uncertain. This CDR3 is 13 amino acids long. The V gene's germline CDR1 is SGHTA and CDR2 FQGNSA. Deletions cut 3 bases from V and 4 bases from J, with 9 bases between. CDR3 coding DNA: TGTGCCAGCAGCTTCTTACGCCTAGAGACCCAGTACTTC. Its protein product is CASSFLRLETQYF.

The chain couples TRBV20-1 to TRBJ2-3, with 8 nucleotides matching TRBD2. The CDR3 runs to 16 residues. Germline V gene sequence: CDR1 DFQATT, CDR2 SNEGSKA (reference sequence). After removal of 0 bases from V and 5 bases from J, the junction contained 10 bases not matched to a gene. CDR3: CSARDPGGLKLDTQYF. The CDR3 DNA reads TGCAGTGCTAGAGATCCGGGGGGGCTCAAGCTAGATACGCAGTATTTT.

This chain uses TRBV29-1 with TRBJ1-5; D not resolved. Trimming removed 7 bases at V and 3 bases at J, with 16 bases between. The germline V gene encodes CDR1 SQVTM and CDR2 ANQGSEA. CDR3 size: 14 residues. The CDR3 coding sequence is TGCAGCGCAGCGGACGTGGGGAACAATCAGCCCCAGCATTTT. Protein sequence: CSAADVGNNQPQHF.

This clonotype was seen a few times. This chain links TRBV6-2 or TRBV6-3 with TRBJ2-7; D is possibly TRBD1 or TRBD2 (5 bases each). This CDR3 has 13 residues. Trimming took off 6 bases at V and 5 bases at J, with 14 bases between the two ends. The germline gives CDR1 MNHEY, CDR2 SVGEGT. The CDR3 here is CASRDGRDHEQYF. CDR3 nucleotides: TGTGCCAGCAGAGATGGCAGGGACCACGAGCAGTACTTC.

The rearrangement links TRBV2 to TRBJ1-5; the D gene is possibly TRBD1 (6 bases). CDR3 length: 15 amino acids. With 6 bases removed from V and 0 bases from J, the gap between germline ends came to 12 bases. Germline CDR1 SNHLY, CDR2 FYNNEI. The CDR3 DNA is TGTGCCAGCAGCGGGGACACACATAGCAATCAGCCCCAGCATTTT. Protein sequence: CASSGDTHSNQPQHF.

The rearrangement joins TRBV4-3 to TRBJ1-1, with D unresolved. Germline CDR1 and CDR2: LGHNA and YSLEER. This CDR3 has 15 amino acids. The V end was cut by 3 bases, the J end by 1 base, with 12 bases between. CDR3 bases: TGCGCCAGCAGCCATAGCTGGTCGGGGAACACTGAAGCTTTCTTT. Amino acids: CASSHSWSGNTEAFF.

The rearrangement joins TRBV20-1 to TRBJ1-6; D remains ambiguous. The germline CDR1 and CDR2 sequences are DFQATT and SNEGSKA (reference sequence). Deletions cut 7 bases from V and 8 bases from J, with 12 bases between. The CDR3 is made up of 12 amino acids. The CDR3 DNA is TGCAGTGTCGTAAGCGGAGATTCACCCCTCCACTTT. It codes for CSVVSGDSPLHF.

This chain links TRBV6-2 or TRBV6-3 with TRBJ2-1; 12 bases are a match to TRBD2. The germline V gene encodes CDR1 MNHEY and CDR2 SVGEGT. The CDR3 is 16 residues long. V gave up 6 bases and J gave up 2 bases; unmatched junction bases: 5. The CDR3 sequence: CASRSGLAGTYNEQFF. CDR3 sequence (DNA): TGTGCCAGCAGATCTGGACTAGCGGGGACCTACAATGAGCAGTTCTTC.

This clonotype was counted only a few times. The chain combines TRBV5-6 with TRBJ2-7; D is perhaps TRBD2 (5 bases). Looked up from germline, CDR1 is SGHDT and CDR2 is YYEEEE. V lost 0 bases and J lost 6, with 7 bases in between. This CDR3 is built from 12 residues. The CDR3 DNA sequence: TGTGCCAGCAGCTTGGCGAGCGGCGAGCAGTACTTC. It is translated as CASSLASGEQYF. Using reference TRBV5-6 and TRBJ2-7 for the parts outside the CDR3, the full variable domain is DAGVTQSPTHLIKTRGQQVTLRCSPKSGHDTVSWYQQALGQGPQFIFQYYEEEERQRGNFPDRFSGHQFPNYSSELNVNALLLGDSALYLCASSLASGEQYFGPGTRLTVT.

In this sample, this clonotype turned up many times. The gene calls are TRBV20-1 and TRBJ2-5; 10 nucleotides agree with TRBD1. The CDR3 spans 14 residues. The germline V gene has CDR1 DFQATT and CDR2 SNEGSKA (reference sequence). V shed 1 base and J 4 bases; nucleotides not matched to a gene: 3. The CDR3 coding sequence is TGCAGTGCTAGAGTCGACAGGGGGCTAGAGACCCAGTACTTC. It encodes CSARVDRGLETQYF.

Here the CDR3 DNA reads TGTGCCAGCAGCCCTACAGGGATCAACACTGAAGCTTTCTTT. Residues: CASSPTGINTEAFF. V and J are TRBV7-2 and TRBJ1-1; the D gene is possibly TRBD1 (6 bases). This CDR3 region has 14 residues. Germline loops: CDR1 SGHTA, CDR2 FQGNSA. V was cut by 5 bases and J by 2 bases, with 12 bases left in between.

This clonotype was observed a few times. This chain links TRBV7-8 with TRBJ2-7, with 9 bases lining up with TRBD2. Germline trimming cut 2 bases from V and 6 bases from J; bases unmatched to any gene: 2. Germline V lookup: CDR1 SGHVS, CDR2 FQNEAQ. The CDR3 contains 13 residues. The CDR3 spells CASSLLAGIEQYF. CDR3 DNA: TGTGCCAGCAGCTTACTAGCGGGAATCGAGCAGTACTTC.

This clonotype was detected a few times. This chain uses TRBV5-6 with TRBJ2-1; D may be TRBD1 (6 bases). The germline CDR1 and CDR2 sequences are SGHDT and YYEEEE. The CDR3 has 13 residues. Trimming removed 0 bases from V and 9 bases from J, with 10 bases in between. CDR3 sequence (DNA): TGTGCCAGCAGCTTGGGGGGGCTCGGTGAGCAGTTCTTC. Translation: CASSLGGLGEQFF.

The rearrangement joins TRBV20-1 to TRBJ2-3; TRBD2 agrees at 7 bases. Germline V gene sequence: CDR1 DFQATT, CDR2 SNEGSKA (reference sequence). The V and J ends lost 3 bases and 2 bases, in that order; junction bases with no gene match: 5. The CDR3 length is 14 residues. The CDR3 DNA reads as TGCAGTGCTAGCGGAGCGGGGAACACAGATACGCAGTATTTT. Its translation is CSASGAGNTDTQYF.

V and J are TRBV5-6 and TRBJ2-3; TRBD2 matches at 11 bases. V shed 5 bases, J shed 9 bases, and the junction held 5 bases outside the gene matches. The CDR3 is 13 residues long. Looked up from germline, CDR1 is SGHDT and CDR2 is YYEEEE. The CDR3 DNA reads as TGTGCCAGCAGTTCTATAGCGGGGGGGACGCAGTATTTT. Translated: CASSSIAGGTQYF.

This clonotype was seen ten or more times. V and J are TRBV5-1 and TRBJ2-3; D not resolved. Per the germline V gene, CDR1 is SGHRS and CDR2 is YFSETQ. The CDR3 has 14 residues. V lost 0 bases and J lost 4, with 9 bases in between. The CDR3 sequence: CASSLEVPPDTQYF. CDR3 nucleotides: TGCGCCAGCAGCTTGGAAGTTCCCCCAGATACGCAGTATTTT.

This clonotype came up once. As DNA, the CDR3 is TGTGCCAGCAGGGGGGCAGTCGCACAAGAGACCCAGTACTTC. This encodes CASRGAVAQETQYF. The rearrangement links TRBV27 to TRBJ2-5; weak D call: TRBD1 (6 bases). Germline lookup yields CDR1 MNHEY and CDR2 SMNVEV (reference sequence). Trimming took off 6 bases at V and 2 bases at J, with 13 bases between the two ends. CDR3 length: 14 amino acids.

In this sample, this clonotype turned up a few times. The chain combines TRBV7-2 with TRBJ2-1; D is undetermined. The CDR3 runs 15 residues. Germline values: CDR1 SGHTA, CDR2 FQGNSA. V lost 1 base and J 4 bases, leaving 11 bases between the germline ends. CDR3 sequence reads: CASSLGGGEYNEQFF. CDR3 DNA: TGTGCCAGCAGCTTAGGAGGTGGGGAATACAATGAGCAGTTCTTC.